These 6 T cell receptor beta chains came from one sample sequenced in a study of T cell responses to AZD1222 COVID-19 vaccine (TCRdb year 2021). The time point label corresponds to: baseline before first vaccination. Library prep was done by the immunoSEQ multiplex PCR assay. As stored in TCRdb, this immuneACCESS dataset retains in-frame rearrangements with V and J assigned. A fraction of the clones does not appear; measured against another copy, unresolved V genes explain less than half of the discrepancy, and the remainder lacks a known reason. This sample comprises about 98,000 clones, roughly 87% of them detected only once. Clones ranked in the top ten supply approximately 5.5% of the sample. Sequenced here: peripheral blood, sampled on day 0 of AZD1222 vaccination. The receptors were sampled from an adult in good health.

The chain uses TRBV19 and TRBJ2-2, with TRBD1 as a possible D gene (6 bases). The CDR3 runs 14 residues. Germline CDR1 and CDR2: LNHDA and SQIVND (reference sequence). Trimming removed 8 bases from V and 3 bases from J, with 13 bases in between. The CDR3, as DNA: TGTGCCAGTTATACAGGGCTTCACACCGGGGAGCTGTTTTTT. It specifies CASYTGLHTGELFF. Full variable domain (outside the CDR3, taken from reference TRBV19 and TRBJ2-2): DGGITQSPKYLFRKEGQNVTLSCEQNLNHDAMYWYRQDPGQGLRLIYYSQIVNDFQKGDIAEGYSVSREKKESFPLTVTSAQKNPTAFYLCASYTGLHTGELFFGEGSRLTVL.

The rearrangement links TRBV6-2 or TRBV6-3 to TRBJ2-5; TRBD2 matches 7 bases. Germline values: CDR1 MNHEY, CDR2 SVGEGT. The CDR3 covers 16 residues. The junction had 9 bases not matched to a gene; V was cut back by 4 bases and J by 1 base. This CDR3 is CASSSPSAGIQETQYF. The CDR3 DNA reads as TGTGCCAGCAGTTCCCCTTCAGCGGGGATCCAAGAGACCCAGTACTTC.

V usage is TRBV15 and J usage is TRBJ1-5, with D tentatively TRBD1 (6 bases). The V end was cut by 1 base, the J end by 4 bases, with 11 bases between. The CDR3 length is 15 residues. Germline V gene sequence: CDR1 LNHNV, CDR2 YYDKDF (reference sequence). The CDR3 here is CATSRGGGLNQPQHF. The CDR3 nucleotides read TGTGCCACCAGCAGAGGGGGGGGCCTAAATCAGCCCCAGCATTTT. Drawing the rest from reference TRBV15 and TRBJ1-5, the complete variable domain is DAMVIQNPRYQVTQFGKPVTLSCSQTLNHNVMYWYQQKSSQAPKLLFHYYDKDFNNEADTPDNFQSRRPNTSFCFLDIRSPGLGDTAMYLCATSRGGGLNQPQHFGDGTRLSIL.

With regard to this clone: The same CDR3 also results from other DNA sequences found in this sample. J is TRBJ1-1 and V is TRBV5-6, with D uncertain. Germline V lookup: CDR1 SGHDT, CDR2 YYEEEE. This CDR3 contains 14 residues. Trimming removed 1 base at V and 2 bases at J, with 9 bases between. CDR3 coding DNA: TGTGCCAGCAGCTTGCCCGGGAGTAACACTGAAGCTTTCTTT. Amino acid sequence: CASSLPGSNTEAFF.

The V call is TRBV2, the J call TRBJ1-3, with D possibly TRBD1 on 5 matching bases. This CDR3 is 14 amino acids long. CDR1 SNHLY and CDR2 FYNNEI come from the germline V gene. V lost 4 bases and J lost 0, with 7 bases in between. This CDR3 is CASSVGGSGNTIYF. The CDR3 DNA sequence: TGTGCCAGCAGTGTCGGGGGCTCTGGAAACACCATATATTTT.

This clone was seen only once. Written as DNA, the CDR3 is TGTGCCAGCAGCTTAAGGTACACTGAAGCTTTCTTT. Its protein product is CASSLRYTEAFF. The rearrangement links TRBV11-2 to TRBJ1-1; D is ambiguous. Trimming took 2 bases from V and 3 from J, leaving 4 bases between them. CDR3 length: 12 amino acids. Germline V CDR1 and CDR2: SGHAT, FQNNGV.